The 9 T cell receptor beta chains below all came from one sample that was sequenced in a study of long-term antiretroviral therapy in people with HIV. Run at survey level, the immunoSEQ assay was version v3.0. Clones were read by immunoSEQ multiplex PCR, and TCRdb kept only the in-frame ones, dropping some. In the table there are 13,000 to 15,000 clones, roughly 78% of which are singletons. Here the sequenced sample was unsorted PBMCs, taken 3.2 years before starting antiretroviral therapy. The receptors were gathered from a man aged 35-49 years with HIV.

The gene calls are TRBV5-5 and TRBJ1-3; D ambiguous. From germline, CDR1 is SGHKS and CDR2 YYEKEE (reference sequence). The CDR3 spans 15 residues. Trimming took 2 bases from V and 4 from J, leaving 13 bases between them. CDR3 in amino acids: CASSLYRTPGNTIYF. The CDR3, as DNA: TGTGCCAGCAGCTTATACCGGACCCCCGGAAACACCATATATTTT.

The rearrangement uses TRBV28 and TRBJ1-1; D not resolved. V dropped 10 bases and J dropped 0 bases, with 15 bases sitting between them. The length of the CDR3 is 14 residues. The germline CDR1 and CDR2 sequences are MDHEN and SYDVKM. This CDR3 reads CATKLGNMNTEAFF. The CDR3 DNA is TGTGCCACTAAACTTGGGAACATGAACACTGAAGCTTTCTTT.

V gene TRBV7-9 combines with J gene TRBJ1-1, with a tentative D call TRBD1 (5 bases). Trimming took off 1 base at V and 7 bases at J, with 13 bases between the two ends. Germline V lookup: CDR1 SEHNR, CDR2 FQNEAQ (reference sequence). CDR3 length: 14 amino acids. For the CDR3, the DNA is TGTGCCAGCAGCTTAGTTAAGGGGAGAGGTGAAGCTTTCTTT. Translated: CASSLVKGRGEAFF. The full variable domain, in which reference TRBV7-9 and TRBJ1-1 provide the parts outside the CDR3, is DTGVSQNPRHKITKRGQNVTFRCDPISEHNRLYWYRQTLGQGPEFLTYFQNEAQLEKSRLLSDRFSAERPKGSFSTLEIQRTEQGDSAMYLCASSLVKGRGEAFFGQGTRLTVV.

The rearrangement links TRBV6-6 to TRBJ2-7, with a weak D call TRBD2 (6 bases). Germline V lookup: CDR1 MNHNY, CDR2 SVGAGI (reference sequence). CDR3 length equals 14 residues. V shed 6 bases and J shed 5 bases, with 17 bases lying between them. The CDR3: CASSRGTGSDEQYF. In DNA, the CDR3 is TGTGCCAGCAGCCGGGGGACCGGGTCGGACGAGCAGTACTTC.

CDR3 region: CASSLGTWDSYTGELFF. The CDR3 DNA is TGTGCCAGCAGCTTAGGAACCTGGGACAGTTACACCGGGGAGCTGTTTTTT. V is TRBV11-2 and J is TRBJ2-2; 7 bases agree with TRBD1. The germline V gene has CDR1 SGHAT and CDR2 FQNNGV. Unmatched junction bases numbered 8, after V lost 1 base and J lost 3 bases. This CDR3 region has 17 residues.

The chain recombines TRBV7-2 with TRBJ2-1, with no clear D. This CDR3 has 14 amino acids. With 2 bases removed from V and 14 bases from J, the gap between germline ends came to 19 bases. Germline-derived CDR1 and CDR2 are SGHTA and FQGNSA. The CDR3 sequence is CASSLNLRSEKEFF. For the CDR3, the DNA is TGTGCCAGCAGCTTAAACCTCAGGAGCGAGAAGGAGTTCTTC.

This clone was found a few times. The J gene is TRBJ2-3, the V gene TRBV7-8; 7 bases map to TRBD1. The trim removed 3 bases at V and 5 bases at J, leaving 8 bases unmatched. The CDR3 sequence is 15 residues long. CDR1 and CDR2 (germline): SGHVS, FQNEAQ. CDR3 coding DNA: TGTGCCAGCAGCTTCACAGGGGCTCGAGAAGATACGCAGTATTTT. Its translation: CASSFTGAREDTQYF.

CDR3 nucleotide sequence: TGCGCCAGCAGTGAGAGTGGAGGGAGCTACGAGCAGTACTTC. Protein sequence: CASSESGGSYEQYF. V usage is TRBV10-2 and J usage is TRBJ2-7; possibly TRBD2 for D (6 bases). This CDR3 is built from 14 residues. The V end lost 2 bases, the J end lost 3 bases, and 11 bases lay between the germline ends. Per the germline V gene, CDR1 is WSHSY and CDR2 is SAAADI.

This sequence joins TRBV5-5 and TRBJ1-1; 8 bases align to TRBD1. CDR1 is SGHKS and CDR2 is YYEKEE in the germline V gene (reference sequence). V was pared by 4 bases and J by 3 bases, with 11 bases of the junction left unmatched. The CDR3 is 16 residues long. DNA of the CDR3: TGTGCCAGCAGCACGGGACAGGTTGCTGAGGACACTGAAGCTTTCTTT. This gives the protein CASSTGQVAEDTEAFF.